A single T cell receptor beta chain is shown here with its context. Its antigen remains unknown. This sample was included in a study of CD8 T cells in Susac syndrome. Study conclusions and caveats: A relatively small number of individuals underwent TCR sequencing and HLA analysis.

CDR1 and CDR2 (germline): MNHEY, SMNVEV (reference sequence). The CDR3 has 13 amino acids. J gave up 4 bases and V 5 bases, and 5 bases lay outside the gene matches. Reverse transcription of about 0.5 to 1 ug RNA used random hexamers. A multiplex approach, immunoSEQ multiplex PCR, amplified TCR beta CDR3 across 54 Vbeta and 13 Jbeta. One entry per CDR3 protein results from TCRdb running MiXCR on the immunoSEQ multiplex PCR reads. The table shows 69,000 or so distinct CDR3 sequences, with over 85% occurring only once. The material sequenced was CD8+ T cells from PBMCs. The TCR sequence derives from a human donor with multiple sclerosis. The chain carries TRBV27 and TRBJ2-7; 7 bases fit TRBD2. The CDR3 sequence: CASSQSGVYEQYF. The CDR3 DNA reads TGTGCCAGCAGTCAGAGCGGGGTTTACGAGCAGTACTTC.